These T cell receptor beta chains were read from a single sample in a study of T cells in Graves' hyperthyroidism and ophthalmopathy. TCRdb used MiXCR to reprocess the multiplex PCR reads, holding one entry per CDR3 protein. The table records about 530,000 distinct CDR3 sequences, about 15% of them present only once. Sequencing was performed on blood. These receptors all come from a woman between 18 and 29 years old with Graves' ophthalmopathy. Both conserved end residues are part of each CDR3. Each record gives: CDR3 DNA, CDR3 protein, V gene, D gene, J gene, clone size, CDR3 length. D genes are given only for firm matches. Some rows mark clone size as missing; the rest say once, few, many or name a class of expanded clone.

CDR3nt: TGTGCCAGCAGTTCGGCTACGGGGACTGAAGCTTTCTTT
CDR3aa: CASSSATGTEAFF
v_gene: TRBV12-3/TRBV12-4
d_gene: NA
j_gene: TRBJ1-1
abundance: few
len: 13

CDR3nt: TGCAGTGCTAGCGAGGGGCCGCTAAGGGCCTTC
CDR3aa: CSASEGPLRAF
v_gene: TRBV20-1
d_gene: NA
j_gene: TRBJ1-2
abundance: NA
len: 11

CDR3nt: TGTGCCAGCAGCCCCCGCGTTGATGAAAAACTGTTTTTT
CDR3aa: CASSPRVDEKLFF
v_gene: TRBV11-2
d_gene: NA
j_gene: TRBJ1-4
abundance: many
len: 13

CDR3nt: TGTGCCAGCAGCGTAGGACTAGGAGGTCAGGAGACCCAGTACTTC
CDR3aa: CASSVGLGGQETQYF
v_gene: TRBV9
d_gene: NA
j_gene: TRBJ2-5
abundance: few
len: 15

CDR3nt: TGTGCCACCAGCAGAGATAATAGGGGTAGCAATCAGCCCCAGCATTTT
CDR3aa: CATSRDNRGSNQPQHF
v_gene: TRBV15
d_gene: NA
j_gene: TRBJ1-5
abundance: NA
len: 16

CDR3nt: TGTGCCAGCAGCCCCAGGGGGCATCGGGACAATCAGCCCCAGCATTTT
CDR3aa: CASSPRGHRDNQPQHF
v_gene: TRBV5-6
d_gene: TRBD1
j_gene: TRBJ1-5
abundance: NA
len: 16

CDR3nt: TGTGCCAGCAGCTTAGTCGGACGTGGTGGGTCCGGGGAGCTGTTTTTT
CDR3aa: CASSLVGRGGSGELFF
v_gene: TRBV7-2
d_gene: NA
j_gene: TRBJ2-2
abundance: many
len: 16

CDR3nt: TGTGCCAGCAGCTTAAGGATAGGAGCTAGCACAGATACGCAGTATTTT
CDR3aa: CASSLRIGASTDTQYF
v_gene: TRBV7-6
d_gene: NA
j_gene: TRBJ2-3
abundance: few
len: 16

CDR3nt: TGTGCCTGGAGTCAATCCTACGAGCAGTACTTC
CDR3aa: CAWSQSYEQYF
v_gene: TRBV30
d_gene: NA
j_gene: TRBJ2-7
abundance: many
len: 11

CDR3nt: TGCAGCGTTAAGGGGGACCGCCAGAACACTGAAGCTTTCTTT
CDR3aa: CSVKGDRQNTEAFF
v_gene: TRBV29-1
d_gene: NA
j_gene: TRBJ1-1
abundance: few
len: 14

CDR3nt: TGTGCCAGCAGCTTAGAGGCAGCATCAACTAATGAAAAACTGTTTTTT
CDR3aa: CASSLEAASTNEKLFF
v_gene: TRBV7-6
d_gene: NA
j_gene: TRBJ1-4
abundance: few
len: 16

CDR3nt: TGCGCCAGCAGCCAAGATAAGGGGGCGGGAGGGCCGCTTTCAGATACGCAGTATTTT
CDR3aa: CASSQDKGAGGPLSDTQYF
v_gene: TRBV4-1
d_gene: TRBD2
j_gene: TRBJ2-3
abundance: NA
len: 19

CDR3nt: TGTGCCAGCTCACCACCCAGCGTAGATGAGCAGTTCTTC
CDR3aa: CASSPPSVDEQFF
v_gene: TRBV18
d_gene: NA
j_gene: TRBJ2-1
abundance: many
len: 13

CDR3nt: TGCAGTGCTAGTCCGGGGAATAGCAATCAGCCCCAGCATTTT
CDR3aa: CSASPGNSNQPQHF
v_gene: TRBV20-1
d_gene: NA
j_gene: TRBJ1-5
abundance: many
len: 14

CDR3nt: TGTGCCAGCAGTTTACGGCGGTCGAGCACAGATACGCAGTATTTT
CDR3aa: CASSLRRSSTDTQYF
v_gene: TRBV27
d_gene: NA
j_gene: TRBJ2-3
abundance: NA
len: 15

CDR3nt: TGTGCCAGCAGCCATATGAGCGATCAGCCCCAGCATTTT
CDR3aa: CASSHMSDQPQHF
v_gene: TRBV3-1
d_gene: NA
j_gene: TRBJ1-5
abundance: few
len: 13

CDR3nt: TGTGCCAGCAGTTCCGGCGGGAATCAGCCCCAGCATTTT
CDR3aa: CASSSGGNQPQHF
v_gene: TRBV28
d_gene: NA
j_gene: TRBJ1-5
abundance: many
len: 13

CDR3nt: TGTGCCAGCAGCTTATCGTCAGTGTCCTACGAGCAGTACTTC
CDR3aa: CASSLSSVSYEQYF
v_gene: TRBV11-2
d_gene: NA
j_gene: TRBJ2-7
abundance: many
len: 14

CDR3nt: TGTGCCAGCAGCATAGAAGACGCAAACTACGAGCAGTACTTC
CDR3aa: CASSIEDANYEQYF
v_gene: TRBV7-2
d_gene: NA
j_gene: TRBJ2-7
abundance: many
len: 14

CDR3nt: TGTGCCAGCAGCGGAGGAGGGCGGACAGCCTACGAGCAGTACTTC
CDR3aa: CASSGGGRTAYEQYF
v_gene: TRBV11-2
d_gene: NA
j_gene: TRBJ2-7
abundance: once
len: 15

CDR3nt: TGTGCCAGCAGCATAGCCGGGACTAGCGGGGGGGCGTCTGAGACCCAGTACTTC
CDR3aa: CASSIAGTSGGASETQYF
v_gene: TRBV13
d_gene: TRBD2
j_gene: TRBJ2-5
abundance: NA
len: 18

CDR3nt: TGTGCCTGGAGTGTAACAAGCGGGAGGAGGAGAGAGACCCAGTACTTC
CDR3aa: CAWSVTSGRRRETQYF
v_gene: TRBV30
d_gene: TRBD2
j_gene: TRBJ2-5
abundance: many
len: 16

CDR3nt: TGCAGCTCCACGAGAGGAAACACCGGGGAGCTGTTTTTT
CDR3aa: CSSTRGNTGELFF
v_gene: TRBV29-1
d_gene: NA
j_gene: TRBJ2-2
abundance: NA
len: 13

CDR3nt: TGTGCCAGCAGCTTGAACCGTATCAGTAATGAAAAACTGTTTTTT
CDR3aa: CASSLNRISNEKLFF
v_gene: TRBV5-5
d_gene: NA
j_gene: TRBJ1-4
abundance: many
len: 15

CDR3nt: TGTGCCACCGGGGGTGCAACCGAAGCTTTCTTT
CDR3aa: CATGGATEAFF
v_gene: TRBV10-3
d_gene: NA
j_gene: TRBJ1-1
abundance: few
len: 11

CDR3nt: TGTGCCAGCAGTCCCCCGGGACAGGGGATTGGAGAGACCCAGTACTTC
CDR3aa: CASSPPGQGIGETQYF
v_gene: TRBV6-1
d_gene: TRBD1
j_gene: TRBJ2-5
abundance: few
len: 16